This paragraph covers one TCR beta chain sequence. Per the original methods: Reference gene primer amplification yielded estimated nucleated cell counts. Repertoires were generated with immunoSEQ multiplex PCR, while TCRdb's copy carries only in-frame clones and drops some. V and J calls and clone size are those listed in that table; D and trimming were worked out from the DNA. The top ten clones hold approximately 0.88% of a sample with 190,000 or so clones, approximately 90% of them seen once. The record originates from a study of blood T cell repertoires in COVID-19. Study at large: Whether acute or convalescent, the COVID-19 samples came from the United States, Italy and Spain. T cells, B-cell-depleted T cells, or PBMCs provided the cDNA or gDNA that served as material.

Trimming removed 4 bases from V and 7 bases from J; junction bases left unmatched: 9. Germline assignment: CDR1 LNHDA and CDR2 SQIVND (reference sequence). The length of the CDR3 is 16 residues. This chain uses TRBV19 with TRBJ2-1; TRBD2 aligns across 11 bases. Material: peripheral blood. This sequence originates from a woman younger than 30 who had recovered from COVID-19. The CDR3 DNA reads TGTGCCAGTAGTAGGGTAGCGGGAGGGCCTGGGAATGAGCAGTTCTTC. Translated, it gives CASSRVAGGPGNEQFF.